Shown below are 18 T cell receptor beta chains from a single sample sequenced in a study of OX40 agonist ivuxolimab in advanced cancers. Profiling relied on immunoSEQ multiplex PCR, and the TCRdb table lists in-frame clones only, not all of them. The sample includes approximately 92,000 clones, roughly 94% of them seen just once. The sequences come from CD4+ or CD8+ T cells sorted from blood, collected in a trial of the OX40 agonist ivuxolimab. These receptors were collected from an adult with an advanced solid tumor such as melanoma, head and neck, liver or kidney cancer.

This clone was detected once. This rearrangement joins TRBV28 to TRBJ2-5; 9 positions match TRBD2. The J call is in doubt because the DNA end fits TRBJ2-7 better. There are 14 residues in the CDR3. Per germline, CDR1 MDHEN and CDR2 SYDVKM. The CDR3 sequence: CASSLAGGPYEQYF. In nucleotides, the CDR3 is TGTGCCAGCAGTTTAGCGGGGGGGCCTTACGAGCAGTACTTC.

This sequence joins TRBV28 and TRBJ1-1; possible D gene TRBD1, 5 bases. Trimming took 4 bases from V and 4 from J, leaving 16 bases between them. CDR3 length: 15 amino acids. Germline V CDR1 and CDR2: MDHEN, SYDVKM. The CDR3 sequence: CASSSTGRQGTEAFF. In nucleotides, the CDR3 is TGTGCCAGCAGTTCAACCGGGAGGCAGGGCACTGAAGCTTTCTTT. Full variable domain (remainder filled in from reference TRBV28 and TRBJ1-1): DVKVTQSSRYLVKRTGEKVFLECVQDMDHENMFWYRQDPGLGLRLIYFSYDVKMKEKGDIPEGYSVSREKKERFSLILESASTNQTSMYLCASSSTGRQGTEAFFGQGTRLTVV.

J is TRBJ1-1 and V is TRBV28, with D tentatively TRBD1 (6 bases). Per germline, CDR1 MDHEN and CDR2 SYDVKM. V gave up 8 bases and J gave up 2 bases, with 18 bases separating them. The CDR3 consists of 15 residues. Here the CDR3 reads CASPRGGRPNTEAFF. For the CDR3, the DNA is TGTGCCAGCCCAAGGGGGGGCAGGCCTAACACTGAAGCTTTCTTT.

The V and J genes are TRBV28 and TRBJ2-4; no reliable D call. Germline V gene lookup returns CDR1 MDHEN and CDR2 SYDVKM. The CDR3 is 12 residues long. Trimming took off 3 bases at V and 6 bases at J, with 6 bases between the two ends. The CDR3 bases are TGTGCCAGCAGTTTCAATTTAAACATTCAGTACTTC. Translation: CASSFNLNIQYF.

This rearrangement joins TRBV7-2 to TRBJ2-5; D ambiguous. In germline, CDR1 is SGHTA, CDR2 FQGNSA. The CDR3 has 12 amino acids. V was cut by 5 bases and J by 5 bases, with 9 bases left in between. Here the CDR3 reads CASSPLGETQYF. CDR3 nucleotide sequence: TGTGCCAGCAGCCCCCTAGGGGAGACCCAGTACTTC.

This chain links TRBV9 with TRBJ2-5; 8 bases line up with TRBD2. V dropped 4 bases and J dropped 2; count of bases not matched to a gene: 10. Germline V lookup: CDR1 SGDLS, CDR2 YYNGEE. CDR3 size: 16 residues. The DNA for the CDR3 is TGTGCCAGCAGCCCCCACCGGGGGGGGAGACAAGAGACCCAGTACTTC. Its protein is CASSPHRGGRQETQYF.

The chain has TRBV10-1 and TRBJ2-3; 8 positions agree with TRBD2. CDR1 is WNHNN and CDR2 is SYGVQD in the germline V gene (reference sequence). Trimming at V came to 4 bases and at J to 1 base, leaving 7 bases not matched to a gene. The CDR3 extends over 16 amino acids. The CDR3 DNA reads TGCGCCAGCAGTGGAACCCAGCGGGGGCGCACAGATACGCAGTATTTT. As protein: CASSGTQRGRTDTQYF.

The chain is built from TRBV11-2 and TRBJ1-1; the match to TRBD1 covers 11 bases. This CDR3 region has 14 residues. V lost 3 bases to trimming and J lost 5 bases; unmatched junction nucleotides: 2. CDR1 is SGHAT and CDR2 is FQNNGV in the germline V gene. The DNA for the CDR3 is TGTGCCAGCAGCTTGGACAGGGGGCGAACTGAAGCTTTCTTT. Translated, it gives CASSLDRGRTEAFF.

V usage is TRBV27 and J usage is TRBJ2-3; D not certain. The germline V gene encodes CDR1 MNHEY and CDR2 SMNVEV (reference sequence). V was pared by 5 bases and J by 4 bases, with 13 bases between. The CDR3 loop spans 14 amino acids. This chain's CDR3 is CASSGSRAADTQYF. For the CDR3, the DNA is TGTGCCAGCAGTGGATCAAGGGCGGCAGATACGCAGTATTTT.

The chain recombines TRBV11-2 with TRBJ2-5, with 8 bases identical to TRBD1. The V and J ends lost 5 bases and 2 bases, in that order; junction bases with no gene match: 4. Germline V gene sequence: CDR1 SGHAT, CDR2 FQNNGV. This CDR3 region has 14 residues. The CDR3 bases are TGTGCCAGCAGCCCATGGACAGGGCAAGAGACCCAGTACTTC. This sequence encodes CASSPWTGQETQYF.

The rearrangement joins TRBV18 to TRBJ1-6; tentative D call: TRBD1 (6 bases). Trimming took 3 bases from V and 7 from J, leaving 10 bases between them. CDR3 length: 14 residues. The germline V gene encodes CDR1 KGHSH and CDR2 LQKENI. CDR3 in amino acids: CASSPGGLNSPLHF. The DNA of the CDR3 is TGTGCCAGCTCACCGGGGGGGCTAAATTCACCCCTCCACTTT. The variable domain in full, completed from reference TRBV18 and TRBJ1-6, reads NAGVMQNPRHLVRRRGQEARLRCSPMKGHSHVYWYRQLPEEGLKFMVYLQKENIIDESGMPKERFSAEFPKEGPSILRIQQVVRGDSAAYFCASSPGGLNSPLHFGNGTRLTVT.

V is TRBV5-4 and J is TRBJ1-3; TRBD1 agrees at 9 bases. Germline-derived CDR1 and CDR2 are SGHNT and YYREEE (reference sequence). This CDR3 region has 16 residues. J gave up 4 bases and V 0 bases, and 5 bases lay outside the gene matches. In nucleotides, the CDR3 is TGTGCCAGCAGCTTGGGGGGGACAGGGACGGGAAACACCATATATTTT. Its protein product is CASSLGGTGTGNTIYF.

The rearrangement joins TRBV9 to TRBJ1-6; tentatively, D is TRBD1 (6 bases). Trimming took 0 bases from V and 8 from J, leaving 9 bases between them. The germline V gene encodes CDR1 SGDLS and CDR2 YYNGEE. CDR3 size: 14 residues. The CDR3: CASSVEPGDSPLHF. CDR3 coding DNA: TGTGCCAGCAGCGTAGAACCAGGGGATTCACCCCTCCACTTT. The full variable domain, its missing parts supplied by reference TRBV9 and TRBJ1-6, is DSGVTQTPKHLITATGQRVTLRCSPRSGDLSVYWYQQSLDQGLQFLIQYYNGEERAKGNILERFSAQQFPDLHSELNLSSLELGDSALYFCASSVEPGDSPLHFGNGTRLTVT.

V and J are TRBV2 and TRBJ1-2; weak D call: TRBD1 (6 bases). This CDR3 region has 13 residues. V was cut by 3 bases and J by 4 bases, with 9 bases left in between. Germline CDR1 SNHLY, CDR2 FYNNEI. The CDR3 sequence: CASSEDSLYGYTF. The CDR3 DNA reads TGTGCCAGCAGTGAGGACAGCCTCTATGGCTACACCTTC. The full variable domain, rest sourced from reference TRBV2 and TRBJ1-2, is EPEVTQTPSHQVTQMGQEVILRCVPISNHLYFYWYRQILGQKVEFLVSFYNNEISEKSEIFDDQFSVERPDGSNFTLKIRSTKLEDSAMYFCASSEDSLYGYTFGSGTRLTVV.

The rearrangement uses TRBV9 and TRBJ2-5; D is undetermined. Germline lookup yields CDR1 SGDLS and CDR2 YYNGEE. V was cut by 0 bases and J by 5 bases, with 8 bases left in between. The CDR3 contains 13 residues. In nucleotides, the CDR3 is TGTGCCAGCAGCGTAGAGGCAGTGGAGACCCAGTACTTC. Translation: CASSVEAVETQYF.

The chain uses TRBV7-2 and TRBJ1-1; 12 nucleotides agree with TRBD1. The CDR3 is made up of 17 amino acids. Germline values: CDR1 SGHTA, CDR2 FQGNSA. With V trimmed by 1 base and J by 0 bases, 3 bases remained unmatched. The CDR3 DNA reads TGTGCCAGCAGCTTAGTGGGGACAGGGGGCTTGAACACTGAAGCTTTCTTT. It specifies CASSLVGTGGLNTEAFF.

The chain has TRBV5-1 and TRBJ1-5; TRBD1 might be the D (5 bases). Deletions cut 4 bases from V and 0 bases from J, with 14 bases between. The CDR3 consists of 16 residues. Per the germline V gene, CDR1 is SGHRS and CDR2 is YFSETQ. CDR3 coding DNA: TGCGCCAGCAGCCCCGAGGGACTACTTAGCAATCAGCCCCAGCATTTT. Translated: CASSPEGLLSNQPQHF.

Here the CDR3 DNA reads TGTGCCAGCAGCTTAGGATGGGGCAGGACTGAAGCTTTCTTT. Its translation: CASSLGWGRTEAFF. The V call is TRBV7-2, the J call TRBJ1-1; D is perhaps TRBD1 (5 bases). Germline assignment: CDR1 SGHTA and CDR2 FQGNSA. Deletions cut 1 base from V and 5 bases from J, with 11 bases between. CDR3 length equals 14 residues. Full variable domain (missing parts from reference TRBV7-2 and TRBJ1-1): GAGVSQSPSNKVTEKGKDVELRCDPISGHTALYWYRQSLGQGLEFLIYFQGNSAPDKSGLPSDRFSAERTGGSVSTLTIQRTQQEDSAVYLCASSLGWGRTEAFFGQGTRLTVV.